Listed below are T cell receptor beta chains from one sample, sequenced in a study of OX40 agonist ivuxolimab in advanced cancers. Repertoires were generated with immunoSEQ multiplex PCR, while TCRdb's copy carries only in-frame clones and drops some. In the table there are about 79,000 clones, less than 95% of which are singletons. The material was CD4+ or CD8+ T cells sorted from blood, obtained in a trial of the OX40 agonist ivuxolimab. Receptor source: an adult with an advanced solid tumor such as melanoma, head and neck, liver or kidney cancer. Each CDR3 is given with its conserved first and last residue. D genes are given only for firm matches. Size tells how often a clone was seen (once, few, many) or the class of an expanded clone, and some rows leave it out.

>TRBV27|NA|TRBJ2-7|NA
CASSSSSSYEQYF
TGTGCCAGCAGTTCCTCGAGCTCCTACGAGCAGTACTTC
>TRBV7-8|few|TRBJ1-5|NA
CASSHHEGFNQPQHF
TGTGCCAGCAGCCATCATGAGGGTTTTAATCAGCCCCAGCATTTT
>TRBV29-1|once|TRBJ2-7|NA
CSVQGPYEQYF
TGCAGCGTTCAAGGGCCCTACGAGCAGTACTTC
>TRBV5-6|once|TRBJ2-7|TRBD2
CASSSGLAGAWNEQYF
TGTGCCAGCAGCTCGGGACTAGCGGGAGCATGGAACGAGCAGTACTTC
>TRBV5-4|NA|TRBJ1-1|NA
CASSWTVNTEAFF
TGTGCCAGCAGCTGGACAGTGAACACTGAAGCTTTCTTT
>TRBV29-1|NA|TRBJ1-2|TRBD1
CSAGDRDDYGYTF
TGCAGCGCTGGGGACAGGGACGACTATGGCTACACCTTC
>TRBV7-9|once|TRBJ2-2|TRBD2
CASSAPTSGLNTGELFF
TGTGCCAGCAGCGCTCCGACTAGCGGGCTGAACACCGGGGAGCTGTTTTTT
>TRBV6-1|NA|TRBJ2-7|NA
CASSNEREQYF
TGTGCCAGCAGTAACGAGCGCGAGCAGTACTTC
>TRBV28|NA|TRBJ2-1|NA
CASNSWGQVDYNEQFF
TGTGCCAGCAACTCCTGGGGGCAGGTAGACTACAATGAGCAGTTCTTC
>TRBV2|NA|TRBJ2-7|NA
CASARAFYEQYF
TGTGCCAGCGCGAGAGCGTTTTACGAGCAGTACTTC
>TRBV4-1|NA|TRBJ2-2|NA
CASSQEPGPGELFF
TGCGCCAGCAGCCAAGAGCCGGGACCCGGGGAGCTGTTTTTT
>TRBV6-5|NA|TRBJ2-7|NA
CASSYSTGLREQYF
TGTGCCAGCAGTTACTCTACAGGGTTGAGGGAGCAGTACTTC
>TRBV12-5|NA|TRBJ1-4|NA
CASGLDQGLANEKLFF
TGTGCTAGTGGTTTGGACCAAGGGTTAGCTAATGAAAAACTGTTTTTT
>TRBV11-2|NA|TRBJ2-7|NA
CASAGSWDYEQYF
TGTGCCAGCGCCGGGTCGTGGGACTACGAGCAGTACTTC
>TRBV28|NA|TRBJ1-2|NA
CASSFRPRDGYTF
TGTGCCAGCAGTTTTCGTCCTAGGGATGGCTACACCTTC